This T cell receptor (beta chain) was identified during a study of Ad26.COV2.S vaccination and SARS-CoV-2 variants. General study points: Non-spike TCR breadth was similar in vaccine and placebo recipients.

This CDR3 has 16 residues. The germline V and J ends were trimmed by 3 bases and 0 bases, with 9 bases remaining between them. In germline, CDR1 is SGHVS, CDR2 FQNEAQ. Concerning this clone itself: The antigen is not known.

Repertoires were generated with immunoSEQ multiplex PCR, while TCRdb's copy carries only in-frame clones and drops some. The top ten clones hold approximately 4.5% of a sample with 350,000 to 500,000 clones, about 90% of them seen once. As for treatment: around 19 received Ad26.COV2.S at low or high dose, single or two shots; five or six received placebo; per-sample allocation not given. Collection of the samples took place on day 63 after the first injection of vaccine or placebo. The specimen comprised peripheral blood, sampled in a trial of Ad26.COV2.S vaccine versus placebo. The rearrangement uses TRBV7-8 and TRBJ2-6; D is undetermined. The TCR sequence derives from a person between 18 and 65 years old who received the Ad26.COV2.S COVID-19 vaccine or a placebo. The CDR3 region is CASSFHLLSGANVLTF. The CDR3, as DNA: TGTGCCAGCAGCTTCCACCTCCTCTCTGGGGCCAACGTCCTGACTTTC.